Shown below are 7 T cell receptor beta chains from a single sample sequenced in a study of cytomegalovirus exposure and HLA in healthy donors. Only in-frame clones appear in the TCRdb table, and some are missing; sequencing was by immunoSEQ multiplex PCR. The sample holds about 98,000 clones, roughly 87% seen once. The sample consisted of PBMCs. These receptors were collected from a man younger than 35 in good health and CMV-seropositive.

The gene calls are TRBV6-6 and TRBJ2-7; TRBD2 matches at 7 bases. Germline CDR1 is MNHNY and CDR2 is SVGAGI (reference sequence). This CDR3 is built from 14 residues. V was pared by 2 bases and J by 3 bases, with 4 bases of the junction left unmatched. CDR3 protein: CASSYNQRGYEQYF. CDR3 DNA: TGTGCCAGCAGTTACAACCAGCGGGGCTACGAGCAGTACTTC.

The J gene is TRBJ2-5, the V gene TRBV6-5; no reliable D call. Between the trimmed V and J ends, which lost 7 bases and 4 bases, there was a span of 7 bases. CDR3 size: 11 residues. The germline gives CDR1 MNHEY, CDR2 SVGAGI. The CDR3 DNA follows: TGTGCCAGCACAAGAGCAGAGACCCAGTACTTC. The encoded protein is CASTRAETQYF.

The V and J genes are TRBV7-2 and TRBJ1-2; D may be TRBD1 (5 bases). CDR1 is SGHTA and CDR2 is FQGNSA in the germline V gene. The CDR3 contains 14 residues. V was shortened by 4 bases and J by 2 bases, with 11 bases between the two germline ends. DNA for the CDR3: TGTGCCAGCAGCTCCTCGACAGCAAACTATGGCTACACCTTC. Protein sequence: CASSSSTANYGYTF. Drawing the rest from reference TRBV7-2 and TRBJ1-2, the complete variable domain is GAGVSQSPSNKVTEKGKDVELRCDPISGHTALYWYRQSLGQGLEFLIYFQGNSAPDKSGLPSDRFSAERTGGSVSTLTIQRTQQEDSAVYLCASSSSTANYGYTFGSGTRLTVV.

CDR3 nucleotides: TGTGCCAGCAGCTTAGCGCGGGGCACTGAAGCTTTCTTT. It encodes CASSLARGTEAFF. The genes are TRBV7-2 and TRBJ1-1; D gene unclear. V lost 0 bases to trimming and J lost 4 bases, with 6 bases between them. The CDR3 covers 13 residues. Germline V gives CDR1 SGHTA, CDR2 FQGNSA.

This clone was detected once. The chain has TRBV7-9 and TRBJ1-1; D is unclear. CDR3 length equals 12 residues. V lost 3 bases, J lost 6 bases, and 8 bases lay in between. In germline, CDR1 is SEHNR, CDR2 FQNEAQ (reference sequence). The CDR3 nucleotides are TGTGCCAGCAGCTTTGAACAGCCTGAAGCTTTCTTT. This encodes CASSFEQPEAFF.

The J gene is TRBJ2-2, the V gene TRBV7-5; TRBD1, as called in the table, went unchecked against the DNA. TRBV7-5 is listed as a pseudogene. The CDR3 consists of 16 residues. The CDR3 here is CVRSLTPDRAAGELFF. The DNA for the CDR3 is TGTGTCAGAAGCTTAACACCAGACAGAGCCGCCGGGGAGCTGTTTTTT.

This sequence joins TRBV19 and TRBJ2-7, with 13 bases that match TRBD2. V lost 5 bases to trimming and J lost 6 bases; unmatched junction nucleotides: 1. Germline V gene sequence: CDR1 LNHDA, CDR2 SQIVND (reference sequence). CDR3 size: 13 residues. The CDR3 sequence is CASSGLAGVEQYF. In DNA form, the CDR3 reads TGTGCCAGTAGTGGACTAGCGGGAGTCGAGCAGTACTTC. Together with reference TRBV19 and TRBJ2-7, the CDR3 gives the full variable domain: DGGITQSPKYLFRKEGQNVTLSCEQNLNHDAMYWYRQDPGQGLRLIYYSQIVNDFQKGDIAEGYSVSREKKESFPLTVTSAQKNPTAFYLCASSGLAGVEQYFGPGTRLTVT.